This note documents a single T cell receptor (beta chain) sequence. No antigen is known for it. Per-nucleotide qualities are absent, and no much larger clonotype sits a single base away. The cohort was made up of 666 healthy bone marrow donors. At the time of sampling, every cohort member was nominally healthy, though immune exposures that went unrecorded were likely present. The donor was CMV seronegative and belonged to the group of 352 seronegative cohort members. Every donor gave a peripheral blood sample, and the peripheral blood mononuclear cells from that sample were used for TCR beta sequencing. Genomic DNA extraction from the blood cell samples was performed with the Qiagen DNeasy Blood Extraction Kit. These data are taken from a study of cytomegalovirus exposure and HLA in healthy donors (dated by TCRdb to 2017 to 2019). Concerning the study at large: According to an earlier analysis of several hundred of the donors, 150 million to 200 million T cells yielded over 90 million unique TCR beta sequences and roughly 280 Gb of sequence data. An early release that covered about 600 HLA-typed donors contained around 300 gigabases of sequencing data and 80 million or so unique TCR sequences. The genetic ancestry cluster associated with self-reported Caucasian donors included over 65% of the approximately 410 genotyped donors. The study aimed to test whether signatures of past pathogen exposure could be identified by cataloging public T cell receptors. The study used immunosequencing to profile the T cell repertoires of about 670 subjects and linked those repertoires to cytomegalovirus serostatus. A separate validation cohort of some 130 different subjects was used in addition to the roughly 700-subject first cohort. To predict cytomegalovirus infection status, the study brought together high-throughput TCR immunosequencing, statistical association of individual TCRs with disease status, and machine learning. To study patterns of TCR occurrence, a later analysis re-analyzed previously published TCR beta repertoires from several hundred donors and added high-resolution HLA genotyping. The later analysis used no new phenotypic data to find candidate immune exposures, relying instead on TCR beta sequences and their occurrence across donors. To decide whether each TCR beta V gene segment behaved as functional or pseudogenic, an earlier analysis of approximately 600 of the donors relied on high-throughput TCR beta sequencing. Alongside the repertoire data, information on donor age, sex, ethnicity and CMV serostatus was compiled. In a later genetic analysis, genome-wide SNP genotypes for about 55% of the roughly 700 donors were used, and that subset was treated as a discovery cohort. Every repertoire in the discovery cohort had been generated on one and the same sequencing platform. Both class I and class II loci were covered by HLA typing, at four-digit resolution. Typing coverage differed by locus: A, B, C, DRB1 and DQB1 were typed in about 620-630 donors, DQA1 in about 550, DPA1 in approximately 610, and DPB1 in approximately 450. About 5 DR-DQ haplotypes were handled as single units for association and clustering, since linkage in the cohort was strong. On average, roughly 250,000 unique TCR beta nucleotide sequences were sequenced per donor among a few hundred genotyped donors of the cohort, with roughly 18% of those sequences being non-productive.

Trimming removed 1 base from V and 4 bases from J; the gene matches leave 20 bases unexplained. The germline V gene encodes CDR1 SGHKS and CDR2 YYEKEE (reference sequence). The CDR3 has 20 amino acids, counting the end cysteine and phenylalanine. The read is trimmed to its CDR3 DNA, 60 bases read in frame from base 1. The paper as a whole reports these results and caveats: Correlated functional status among segregating V segments might be attributable to linkage disequilibrium, but an unknown experimental factor could not be ruled out. A later analysis found that TCR association rates varied across HLA loci, with DRB1 alleles showing the most associated TCRs and HLA-C alleles the fewest. A later analysis reported that several top co-occurrence clusters appeared linked to parvovirus B19, influenza, CMV and Epstein-Barr virus. A total of 150 to 200 TCR beta chains were listed by the study as associated with cytomegalovirus. V-gene and J-gene trimming of TCR beta chains was associated with a missense DCLRE1C variant in a later genetic analysis, and the association was replicated in an independent cohort. This cohort had only TCR beta chains sequenced, and the lack of alpha or paired-chain data limited which features could be detected. In a later analysis, HLA-associated TCR beta chains were found to be more clonally expanded and to have lower generation probabilities than equally common non-associated chains. In an earlier analysis of some 500 of the donors, most TCR beta V segments appeared in productive rearrangements about 90% or about 30% of the time, broadly matching IMGT annotations. A cluster of highly shared sequence variants was judged likely to be a technical artifact of the sequencing pipeline. Because the 87-base-pair reads could not distinguish some IMGT-functional V segments, including TRBV6-2 and TRBV6-3, those segments were excluded. For the cohort, immune exposure information was limited to CMV serostatus. A further reported finding was that TCR beta sequences accurately predicted the HLA-A and HLA-B alleles for most subjects in the first cohort. Most TCR sequences were seen in very few donors, while some public TCRs were found in many individuals. The authors suggested that the approach could potentially be generalized to other disease states and immunological phenotypes. HLA typing was unavailable for some donors at each locus, so association tests used only the typed subset. In vitro tests confirmed that a few of the cytomegalovirus-associated TCR beta chains recognize cytomegalovirus antigens. Most CMV-associated TCR beta chains appeared to be HLA-restricted in a later analysis, and the HLA associations seemed to be driven largely by CMV exposure. Because counts were too low, 15 to 20 rarely observed V segments, including chromosome 9 orphons, were left out of the earlier analysis of roughly 600 of the donors. The presence/absence analyses assumed that sequencing depth was roughly uniform across donors, and that assumption may not be true. Assigning TCR associations to individual alleles was difficult when HLA alleles, especially DR and DQ, strongly co-occurred. Specific HLA alleles were associated with 16,951 TCR beta sequences at a false discovery rate of 0.05 in a later analysis. A later genetic analysis reported fewer N-insertions in productive TCRs among donors in an Asian-associated ancestry cluster than the roughly 700-donor mean. The classifier was reported to diagnose cytomegalovirus status with high specificity and sensitivity in both the original and validation cohorts.

Libraries were prepared through the immunoSEQ multiplex PCR assay. The multiplex PCR relied on a mix of 60 forward primers for TCR Vbeta segments and 13 reverse primers for TCR Jbeta segments. The CDR3 region of rearranged TCR beta genes was amplified from genomic DNA by a multiplex PCR assay. The amplified TCR beta libraries were sequenced on the Illumina HiSeq System as 87-base-pair reads. In the authors' own workflow: Across the roughly 640 repertoires, a later analysis counted about 81 million unique TCR beta chains, around 10 million of which were shared by at least two donors. Raw reads were error-corrected and collapsed into unique sequences by a nearest-neighbor algorithm in which closely related sequences were merged to remove PCR and sequencing errors. Alignment of CDR3 sequences to IMGT reference sequences was used to assign V, D and J gene segments. Each retained sequence needed at least a six-nucleotide match to both a V gene segment and a J gene segment. A rearrangement counted as productive if the CDR3 had no stop codons and remained in frame with V and J, and every other rearrangement counted as non-productive. Following IMGT convention, CDR3 was defined as the stretch from the second conserved V-encoded cysteine up to the conserved J-encoded phenylalanine. In an earlier analysis of roughly 610 of the donors, sequences lacking an unambiguous match to a single V gene segment were excluded. In an earlier analysis of a few hundred of the donors, a V segment was called functional when productive rearrangements were above 56.7%, and segregating when the standard deviation between donors exceeded 5%. A statistical classification framework was built for diagnosing cytomegalovirus status from the catalog of TCR beta chain sequences. In a later analysis, TCR nucleotide sequences were compared against IMGT/GENE-DB human TR gene sequences so that V and J genes could be assigned. The TCRdist pipeline was used in a later analysis to assign CDR3 sequences and most-parsimonious VDJ recombination scenarios. In a later analysis, each TCR beta chain was defined by its CDR3 amino acid sequence together with its V-gene family, and reads without a unique V-gene family were excluded. In a later analysis, 500 to 700 highly shared, low-generation-probability nucleotide sequences were removed to address suspected cross-contamination and a sequencing artifact. In a later analysis, a clonal expansion index was calculated for each public chain from normalized within-repertoire ranks of inferred template counts. In a later analysis, generation probabilities were computed with a VDJ recombination model fitted to out-of-frame rearrangements, and the resulting probabilities were checked against IGoR. Hypergeometric tests were used in a later analysis to score TCR-TCR, TCR-HLA and TCR-CMV co-occurrence, with a repertoire-size bias correction applied to the TCR pairs. In a later analysis, false discovery rates were estimated by permuting HLA or CMV assignments 20 times. In a later analysis, co-occurring TCRs were grouped with DBSCAN, and TCRdist sequence similarity was added when clustering was performed within HLA-allele-positive subsets. Repertoires with fewer than 30,000 or more than 120,000 public chains, plus five repertoires with anomalous nucleotide sharing, were excluded from co-occurrence clustering. TCRdb re-hosts the immuneACCESS table, in-frame sequences only. Its copies lack some clones; in the studies checked, an unresolved V gene accounts for under half of them, and the cause for the rest is not known. V and J calls and clone size follow that table, whereas D and trimming were derived from the DNA. In all, the sample holds under 200,000 clones, and approximately 86% of those were seen once. The ten largest clones represent more than 1% of the sample.

The chain links TRBV5-5 with TRBJ1-1; 9 of the junction bases match TRBD1. Sequencing was done on a sample of PBMCs. The receptor comes from a boy younger than 10 in good health and CMV-seronegative. The DNA is as follows: TGTGCCAGCAGCTTGTATGCGTTAGCGGGACAGGGTAAGAAGGGCACTGAAGCTTTCTTT. Its protein is CASSLYALAGQGKKGTEAFF. Full variable domain (CDR3 extended with the reference TRBV5-5 and TRBJ1-1 proteins): DAGVTQSPTHLIKTRGQQVTLRCSPISGHKSVSWYQQVLGQGPQFIFQYYEKEERGRGNFPDRFSARQFPNYSSELNVNALLLGDSALYLCASSLYALAGQGKKGTEAFFGQGTRLTVV.